A selection of T cell receptor beta chains follows, all from one sample in a study of vaccination effects on CD4 cells after COVID-19. For these TCRs, the target antigens are not known. Sequenced by immunoSEQ multiplex PCR; TCRdb stores in-frame clones only, minus some. The sample holds about 45,000 clones, around 72% seen once. Sequenced here: CD4+ T cells from PBMCs cultured with a peptide pool, sampled before COVID-19 vaccination. The receptors here all came from a human donor who had a prior SARS-CoV-2 infection. Each CDR3 is given without its conserved first and last residue. The listing skips clone size in some rows; elsewhere it reads once, few, many or a size class.

size,V,CDR3
-,TRBV30,AWNRDRVTGELF
once,TRBV19,ASRLKTGAYSYEQY
-,TRBV5-1,ASSLEQTADEQY
-,TRBV6-6,ASLGRDWINYGYT
once,TRBV7-9,ASSPRWGRALGTQY
once,TRBV9,ASSVGPASYNEQF
-,TRBV7-2,ASSLDTGGTIY
-,TRBV5-1,ASSLSGTGGAGNEKLF
-,TRBV18,ASSPLGGEGYT
-,TRBV2,ASRRLLSPLH
-,TRBV27,ASSLYPGTGVGYT
-,TRBV19,ASSTSGGARAGELF
-,TRBV2,ASRYDTDTQY
-,TRBV7-8,ASSFGQGGDTQY
-,TRBV5-4,ASSLGGQGRNTIY
-,TRBV11-3,ASSLQTEYTEAF
-,TRBV6-2/TRBV6-3,ASSYPYEFTGRGNTEAF
few,TRBV6-5,ASNGQVEEKLF
-,TRBV15,ATSSLRNTEAF
few,TRBV5-4,ASSSNRGQSPLH